The TCR beta chain under discussion was sequenced for a study of T-cell memory formation after mild COVID-19. Study conclusions and caveats: While clones contracting from day 15 to 85 were balanced between CD4 and CD8, later expanders leaned CD4+.

In TCRdb, the 5' RACE reads were re-called with MiXCR into one record per CDR3 protein. The table has 7,000 or so distinct CDR3 sequences, about a third seen once. V lost 0 bases and J lost 3, with 14 bases in between. This CDR3 comprises 15 residues. CDR1 is DFQATT, CDR2 SNEGSKA, per germline (reference sequence). On this clonotype itself: The target antigen is unknown.

Input material: PBMCs or a T cell subset sorted from them (not recorded which). The chain links TRBV20-1 to TRBJ2-5, with a weak D call TRBD1 (6 bases). This clonotype was sampled from an adult woman who had mild COVID-19 (a few samples of this study predate the infection). Cell type and time point are not known. The CDR3 DNA reads TGCAGTGCTAGAGACTTCCAGGGGTGGGAAGAGACCCAGTACTTC. It translates to CSARDFQGWEETQYF.